This is a list of T cell receptor beta chains from one sample in a study of T cells in Graves' hyperthyroidism and ophthalmopathy. One entry per CDR3 protein, called by TCRdb with MiXCR from the multiplex PCR reads. The repertoire consists of 600,000 or so distinct CDR3 sequences, with roughly 15% occurring once and the leading ten covering around 12%. Sequenced material: blood. These TCRs come from a woman aged 50 to 65 with Graves' ophthalmopathy. Each CDR3 is given without its conserved first and last residue. D genes are given only for firm matches.

TRBV9	TRBJ2-1	NA	ASSVVDYNEQF
TRBV7-3	TRBJ2-7	TRBD2	ASSQTSGGTYEQY
TRBV24-1	TRBJ2-1	NA	ATSDFGLNDEQF
TRBV30	TRBJ2-3	NA	AWNAGSGTDTQY
TRBV7-9	TRBJ1-6	NA	ASSLARGTGSPLH
TRBV6-2/TRBV6-3	TRBJ1-2	NA	ASSPSHYGYT
TRBV7-9	TRBJ2-2	NA	ASSLVRDTTGELF
TRBV29-1	TRBJ2-4	NA	SVELFYRGIAKNIQY
TRBV11-3	TRBJ2-3	NA	ASSGAGLHFPGSRTDTQY
TRBV28	TRBJ1-6	TRBD1	ASSFSRTGEDNVVSSYNSPLH
TRBV6-1	TRBJ1-4	NA	ASRSQRNEKLF
TRBV6-1	TRBJ2-5	TRBD2	ASATGTSGRVGVQTQY
TRBV28	TRBJ1-4	TRBD1	ASSLRTGTNEKLF
TRBV6-2/TRBV6-3	TRBJ1-5	NA	ASSYSSSGARQPQH
TRBV5-4	TRBJ1-1	NA	ASTPGSGIPRWTEAF
TRBV2	TRBJ2-3	TRBD2	ASKFQGGDSTGTQY
TRBV5-1	TRBJ2-2	NA	ASSSTENTGELF